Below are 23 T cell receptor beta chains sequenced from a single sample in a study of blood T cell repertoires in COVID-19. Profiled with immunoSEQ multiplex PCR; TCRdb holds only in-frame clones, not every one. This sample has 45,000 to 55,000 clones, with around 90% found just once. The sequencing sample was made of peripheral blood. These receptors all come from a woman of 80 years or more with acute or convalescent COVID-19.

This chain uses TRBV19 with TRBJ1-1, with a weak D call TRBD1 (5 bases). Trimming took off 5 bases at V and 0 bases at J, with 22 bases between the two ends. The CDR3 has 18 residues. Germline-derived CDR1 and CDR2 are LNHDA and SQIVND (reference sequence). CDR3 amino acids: CASSPQILGRQMNTEAFF. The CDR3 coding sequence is TGTGCCAGTAGTCCCCAAATTCTGGGTCGACAGATGAACACTGAAGCTTTCTTT. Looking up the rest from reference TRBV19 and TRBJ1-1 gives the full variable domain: DGGITQSPKYLFRKEGQNVTLSCEQNLNHDAMYWYRQDPGQGLRLIYYSQIVNDFQKGDIAEGYSVSREKKESFPLTVTSAQKNPTAFYLCASSPQILGRQMNTEAFFGQGTRLTVV.

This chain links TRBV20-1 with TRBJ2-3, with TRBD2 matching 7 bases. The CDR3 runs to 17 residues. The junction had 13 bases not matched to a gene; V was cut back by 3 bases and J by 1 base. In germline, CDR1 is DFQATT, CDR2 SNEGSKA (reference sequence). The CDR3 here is CSASPLSGESGTDTQYF. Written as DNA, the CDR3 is TGCAGTGCTAGTCCCCTAAGCGGGGAGTCTGGCACAGATACGCAGTATTTT.

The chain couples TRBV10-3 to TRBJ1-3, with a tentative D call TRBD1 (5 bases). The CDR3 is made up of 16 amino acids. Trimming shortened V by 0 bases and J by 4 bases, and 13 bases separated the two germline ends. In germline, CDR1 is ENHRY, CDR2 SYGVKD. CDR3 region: CAISESVGTGGNTIYF. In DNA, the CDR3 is TGTGCCATCAGTGAGTCGGTGGGCACAGGAGGAAACACCATATATTTT.

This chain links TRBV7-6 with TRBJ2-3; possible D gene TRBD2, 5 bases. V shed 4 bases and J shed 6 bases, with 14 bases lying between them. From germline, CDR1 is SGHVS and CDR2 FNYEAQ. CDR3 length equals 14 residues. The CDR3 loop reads CASSYGDRGDTQYF. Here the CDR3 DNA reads TGTGCCAGCAGCTATGGAGACCGAGGGGATACGCAGTATTTT. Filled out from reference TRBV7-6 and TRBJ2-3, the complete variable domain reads GAGVSQSPRYKVTKRGQDVALRCDPISGHVSLYWYRQALGQGPEFLTYFNYEAQQDKSGLPNDRFSAERPEGSISTLTIQRTEQRDSAMYRCASSYGDRGDTQYFGPGTRLTVL.

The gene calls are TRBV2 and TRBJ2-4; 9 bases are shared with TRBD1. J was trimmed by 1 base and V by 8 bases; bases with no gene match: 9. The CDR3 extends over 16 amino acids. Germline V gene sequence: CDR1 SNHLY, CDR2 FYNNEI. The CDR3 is CASHREQGAAKNIQYF. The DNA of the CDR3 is TGTGCCAGCCATAGGGAACAGGGGGCGGCCAAAAACATTCAGTACTTC.

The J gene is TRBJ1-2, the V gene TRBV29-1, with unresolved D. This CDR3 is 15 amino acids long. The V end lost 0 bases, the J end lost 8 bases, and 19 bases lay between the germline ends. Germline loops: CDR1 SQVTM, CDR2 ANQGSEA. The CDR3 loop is CSVEDDGPTEKGYTF. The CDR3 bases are TGCAGCGTTGAAGATGATGGCCCCACCGAAAAAGGCTACACCTTC. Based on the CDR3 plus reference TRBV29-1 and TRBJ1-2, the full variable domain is SAVISQKPSRDICQRGTSLTIQCQVDSQVTMMFWYRQQPGQSLTLIATANQGSEATYESGFVIDKFPISRPNLTFSTLTVSNMSPEDSSIYLCSVEDDGPTEKGYTFGSGTRLTVV.

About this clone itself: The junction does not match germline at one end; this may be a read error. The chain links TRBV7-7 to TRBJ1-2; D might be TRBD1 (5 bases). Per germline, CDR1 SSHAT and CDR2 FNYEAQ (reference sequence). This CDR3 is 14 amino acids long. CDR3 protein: CASSPRDWDYGYTF. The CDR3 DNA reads TGTGCTAGCAGCCCCAGGGATTGGGACTATGGCTACACCTTC.

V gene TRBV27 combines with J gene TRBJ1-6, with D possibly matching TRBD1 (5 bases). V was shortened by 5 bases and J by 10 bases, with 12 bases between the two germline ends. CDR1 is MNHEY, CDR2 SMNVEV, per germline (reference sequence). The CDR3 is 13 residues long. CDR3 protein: CASSEIGGSPLHF. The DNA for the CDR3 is TGTGCCAGCAGTGAAATCGGGGGATCACCCCTCCACTTT.

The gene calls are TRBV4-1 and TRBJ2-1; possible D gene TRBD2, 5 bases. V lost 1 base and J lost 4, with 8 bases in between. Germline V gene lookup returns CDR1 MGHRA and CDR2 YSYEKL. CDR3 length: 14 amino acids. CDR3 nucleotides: TGCGCCAGCAGCCAAGCTAGCTCATACAATGAGCAGTTCTTC. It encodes CASSQASSYNEQFF.

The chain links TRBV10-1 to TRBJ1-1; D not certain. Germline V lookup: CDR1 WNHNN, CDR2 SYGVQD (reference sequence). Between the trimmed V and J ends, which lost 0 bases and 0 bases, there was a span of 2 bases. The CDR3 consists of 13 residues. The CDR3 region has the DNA TGCGCCAGCAGTGAGTCTATGAACACTGAAGCTTTCTTT. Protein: CASSESMNTEAFF.

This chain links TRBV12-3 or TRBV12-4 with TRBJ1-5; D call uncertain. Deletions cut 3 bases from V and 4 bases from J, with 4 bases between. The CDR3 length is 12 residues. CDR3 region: CASSFSNQPQHF. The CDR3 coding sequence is TGTGCCAGCAGTTTTAGTAATCAGCCCCAGCATTTT.

The CDR3, as DNA: TGCGCCAGCAGCTTGGAACTAGCGGGGGCCTACGAGCAGTACTTC. Protein product: CASSLELAGAYEQYF. The chain carries TRBV5-1 and TRBJ2-7, with 11 nucleotides matching TRBD2. Per germline, CDR1 SGHRS and CDR2 YFSETQ. V lost 0 bases, J lost 2 bases, and 1 base stayed unmatched. The CDR3 covers 15 residues.

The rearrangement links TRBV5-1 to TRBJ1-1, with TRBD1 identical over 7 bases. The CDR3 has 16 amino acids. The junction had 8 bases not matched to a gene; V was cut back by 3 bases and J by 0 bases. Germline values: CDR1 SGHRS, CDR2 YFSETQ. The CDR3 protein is CASSWNRGLMNTEAFF. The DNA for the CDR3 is TGCGCCAGCAGCTGGAACAGGGGATTGATGAACACTGAAGCTTTCTTT.

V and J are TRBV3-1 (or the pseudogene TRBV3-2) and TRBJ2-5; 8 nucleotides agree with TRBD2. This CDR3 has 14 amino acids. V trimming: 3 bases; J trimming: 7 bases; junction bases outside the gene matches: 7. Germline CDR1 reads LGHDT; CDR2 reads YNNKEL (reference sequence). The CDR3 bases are TGTGCCAGCAGCCAGGGTCGCGGGGGGTGGACCCAGTACTTC. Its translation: CASSQGRGGWTQYF.

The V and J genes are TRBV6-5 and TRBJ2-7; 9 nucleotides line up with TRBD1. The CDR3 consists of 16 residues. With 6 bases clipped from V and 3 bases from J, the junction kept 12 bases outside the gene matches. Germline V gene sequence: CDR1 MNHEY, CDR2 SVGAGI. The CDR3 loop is CASRYIPGQGSYEQYF. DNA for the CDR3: TGTGCCAGCAGATACATACCGGGACAGGGTAGCTACGAGCAGTACTTC.

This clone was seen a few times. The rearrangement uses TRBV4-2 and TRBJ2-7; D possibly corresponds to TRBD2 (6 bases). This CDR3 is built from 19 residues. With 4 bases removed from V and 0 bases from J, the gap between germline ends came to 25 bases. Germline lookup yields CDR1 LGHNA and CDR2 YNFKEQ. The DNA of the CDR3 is TGTGCCAGCAGCCCGCGTTTCCAGGTGGGGGGTTCTAGCTCCTACGAGCAGTACTTC. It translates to CASSPRFQVGGSSSYEQYF.

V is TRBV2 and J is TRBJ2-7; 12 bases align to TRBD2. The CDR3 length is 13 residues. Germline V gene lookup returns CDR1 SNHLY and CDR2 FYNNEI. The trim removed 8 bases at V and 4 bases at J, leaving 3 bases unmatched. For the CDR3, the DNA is TGTGCCAGCGAGACTAGCGGGGGTTACGAGCAGTACTTC. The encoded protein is CASETSGGYEQYF. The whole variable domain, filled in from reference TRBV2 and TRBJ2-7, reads EPEVTQTPSHQVTQMGQEVILRCVPISNHLYFYWYRQILGQKVEFLVSFYNNEISEKSEIFDDQFSVERPDGSNFTLKIRSTKLEDSAMYFCASETSGGYEQYFGPGTRLTVT.

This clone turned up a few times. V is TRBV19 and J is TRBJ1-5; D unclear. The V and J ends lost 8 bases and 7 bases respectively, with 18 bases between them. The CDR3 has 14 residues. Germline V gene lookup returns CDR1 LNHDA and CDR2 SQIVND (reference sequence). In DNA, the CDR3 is TGTGCCAGTTCTCTAGTGGAGGTGTCGCAGCCCCAGCATTTT. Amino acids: CASSLVEVSQPQHF.

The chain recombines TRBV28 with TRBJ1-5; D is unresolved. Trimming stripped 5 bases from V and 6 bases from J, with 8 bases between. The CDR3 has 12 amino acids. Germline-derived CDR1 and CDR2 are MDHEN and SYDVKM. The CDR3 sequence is CASSPTSQPQHF. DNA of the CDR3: TGTGCCAGCAGTCCCACAAGTCAGCCCCAGCATTTT. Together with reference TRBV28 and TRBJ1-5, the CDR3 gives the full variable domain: DVKVTQSSRYLVKRTGEKVFLECVQDMDHENMFWYRQDPGLGLRLIYFSYDVKMKEKGDIPEGYSVSREKKERFSLILESASTNQTSMYLCASSPTSQPQHFGDGTRLSIL.

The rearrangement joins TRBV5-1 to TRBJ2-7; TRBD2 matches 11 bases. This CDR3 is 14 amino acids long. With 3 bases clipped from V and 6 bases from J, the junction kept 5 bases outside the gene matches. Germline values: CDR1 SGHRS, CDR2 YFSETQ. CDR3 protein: CASSSTSGDVEQYF. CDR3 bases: TGCGCCAGCAGCTCGACTAGCGGGGATGTCGAGCAGTACTTC.

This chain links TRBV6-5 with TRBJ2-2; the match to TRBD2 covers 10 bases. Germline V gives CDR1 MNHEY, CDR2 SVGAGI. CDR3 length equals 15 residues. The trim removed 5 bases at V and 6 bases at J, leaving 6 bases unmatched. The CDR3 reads CASSRSGGVAGELFF. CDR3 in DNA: TGTGCCAGCAGTCGAAGCGGGGGGGTGGCCGGGGAGCTGTTTTTT.

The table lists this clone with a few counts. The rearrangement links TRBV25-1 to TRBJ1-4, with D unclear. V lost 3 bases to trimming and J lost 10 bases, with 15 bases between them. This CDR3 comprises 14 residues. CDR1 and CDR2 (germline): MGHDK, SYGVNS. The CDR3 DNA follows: TGTGCCAGCAGTGACGTAGAGAGGGCTGGAAAACTGTTTTTT. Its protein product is CASSDVERAGKLFF.

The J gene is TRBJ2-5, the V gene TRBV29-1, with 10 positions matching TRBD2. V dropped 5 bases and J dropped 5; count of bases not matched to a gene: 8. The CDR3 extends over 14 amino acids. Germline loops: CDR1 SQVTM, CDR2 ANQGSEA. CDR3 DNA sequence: TGCAGCGTTACCAGCGGGGGGGCTAGGGAGACCCAGTACTTC. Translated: CSVTSGGARETQYF.